These 25 T cell receptor beta chains were all obtained from the same sample, sequenced in a study of T-cell reconstitution after alpha-beta-depleted transplantation in children. As it was prepared, the TCRbeta library received unique molecular identifiers. TCRdb reprocessed the PCR reads via MiXCR and lists one record per CDR3 protein. The sample holds almost 500,000 distinct CDR3 sequences, around 12% seen once. The sample was PBMCs from the stem cell graft donor, taken from the stem cell graft. The receptor set was obtained from a human donor who donated a stem cell graft to a child with combined immunodeficiency.

The genes are TRBV5-8 and TRBJ1-1; no clear D. Germline V gene data show CDR1 as SGHTS and CDR2 as YDEGEE. V was shortened by 3 bases and J by 1 base, with 7 bases between the two germline ends. This CDR3 has 13 amino acids. The CDR3 DNA reads TGTGCCAGCAGCTGGGAATGGAACACTGAAGCTTTCTTT. It yields the protein CASSWEWNTEAFF.

This clonotype was seen more than once but under ten times. V and J are TRBV12-3 or TRBV12-4 and TRBJ2-7, with D maybe TRBD2 (5 bases). V dropped 6 bases and J dropped 0 bases, with 15 bases sitting between them. The CDR3 runs to 15 residues. CDR3 coding DNA: TGTGCCAGCAGCCCCTTACAAGGGAGCTCCTACGAGCAGTACTTC. Encoded protein: CASSPLQGSSYEQYF.

The table lists this clonotype with a few counts. V and J are TRBV5-1 and TRBJ1-1; 8 bases are shared with TRBD1. CDR1 and CDR2 (germline): SGHRS, YFSETQ. This CDR3 is built from 16 residues. V gave up 0 bases and J gave up 5 bases; unmatched junction bases: 9. The CDR3 bases are TGCGCCAGCAGCTTGGGTCACACAGGGGGAAGAACTGAAGCTTTCTTT. Encoded protein: CASSLGHTGGRTEAFF.

This clonotype was picked up a small number of times. The chain is built from TRBV15 and TRBJ2-5; a possible D gene is TRBD1 (6 bases). The V gene's germline CDR1 is LNHNV and CDR2 YYDKDF (reference sequence). There are 14 residues in the CDR3. V lost 3 bases, J lost 5 bases, and 13 bases lay in between. The CDR3 here is CATSRDSLGETQYF. The CDR3 DNA reads as TGTGCCACCAGCAGGGACAGTCTAGGGGAGACCCAGTACTTC.

This chain links TRBV20-1 with TRBJ2-3; TRBD1 is a possible D gene (6 bases). V gave up 0 bases and J gave up 4 bases, with 11 bases separating them. CDR1 is DFQATT, CDR2 SNEGSKA, per germline (reference sequence). The CDR3 extends over 14 amino acids. The CDR3 region has the DNA TGCAGTGCTAGAGATTTTACAGGGTCAGATACGCAGTATTTT. Translating gives CSARDFTGSDTQYF.

The V and J genes are TRBV29-1 and TRBJ2-1, with D possibly TRBD2 on 8 matching bases. V lost 6 bases to trimming and J lost 10 bases, with 31 bases between them. CDR1 SQVTM and CDR2 ANQGSEA come from the germline V gene. The CDR3 runs to 17 residues. CDR3 protein: CSVTMRGREAQRGEQFF. In DNA form, the CDR3 reads TGCAGCGTGACTATGAGGGGGCGGGAGGCCCAGCGCGGAGAGCAGTTCTTC.

This clonotype has just a few counts. The chain combines TRBV24-1 with TRBJ2-1; 10 positions agree with TRBD1. The junction had 5 bases not matched to a gene; V was cut back by 5 bases and J by 5 bases. This CDR3 has 15 amino acids. Germline values: CDR1 KGHDR, CDR2 SFDVKD. Here the CDR3 DNA reads TGTGCCACCAGTGTTCCGGGACAGGGGAACAATGAGCAGTTCTTC. Translating gives CATSVPGQGNNEQFF.

In its sample, this clonotype was seen many times. The chain uses TRBV7-3 and TRBJ2-1; D is undetermined. Germline assignment: CDR1 SGHTA and CDR2 FQGTGA. Trimming stripped 3 bases from V and 2 bases from J, with 5 bases between. The length of the CDR3 is 13 residues. The DNA of the CDR3 is TGTGCCAGCAGCTTTTCTACCTACAATGAGCAGTTCTTC. Translated, it gives CASSFSTYNEQFF.

This clonotype appeared a few times. Sequence at one end of the junction differs from germline and may be a read error. CDR3 in amino acids: CASSLDVATGFYHPQHF. The DNA of the CDR3 is TGTGCCAGCAGCTTAGACGTCGCGACAGGGTTTTATCACCCCCAGCATTTT. The chain is built from TRBV11-2 and TRBJ1-5; 7 bases fit TRBD1. This CDR3 spans 17 amino acids. CDR1 and CDR2 (germline): SGHAT, FQNNGV.

V gene TRBV4-3 combines with J gene TRBJ2-6; no reliable D call. The germline gives CDR1 LGHNA, CDR2 YSLEER. Trimming left V 0 bases short and J 0 bases short, with 9 bases between. This CDR3 spans 17 amino acids. The CDR3 DNA is TGCGCCAGCAGCCAAGATTACGTCGTCTCTGGGGCCAACGTCCTGACTTTC. Its translation: CASSQDYVVSGANVLTF.

The chain has TRBV12-3 or TRBV12-4 and TRBJ2-2; D remains unclear. The length of the CDR3 is 15 residues. The V end lost 4 bases, the J end lost 4 bases, and 13 bases lay between the germline ends. CDR3: CASSWPVPGTGELFF. The CDR3 coding sequence is TGTGCCAGCAGTTGGCCCGTACCGGGCACCGGGGAGCTGTTTTTT.

There are a few counts of this clonotype. The chain is built from TRBV20-1 and TRBJ1-5, with a weak D call TRBD1 (6 bases). CDR3 length: 15 amino acids. Looked up from germline, CDR1 is DFQATT and CDR2 is SNEGSKA (reference sequence). With 4 bases removed from V and 0 bases from J, the gap between germline ends came to 13 bases. DNA of the CDR3: TGCAGTGCTAAAAAAAGGGGGACTAGCAATCAGCCCCAGCATTTT. Protein sequence: CSAKKRGTSNQPQHF.

At least ten counts were recorded for this clonotype. The genes are TRBV30 and TRBJ1-1; D gene ambiguous. V was cut by 3 bases and J by 5 bases, with 13 bases left in between. Germline CDR1 reads GTSNPN; CDR2 reads SVGIG (reference sequence). The CDR3 is made up of 13 amino acids. CDR3: CAWRVTKGTEAFF. CDR3 DNA sequence: TGTGCCTGGAGGGTCACTAAAGGTACTGAAGCTTTCTTT.

The chain links TRBV9 to TRBJ2-5, with TRBD2 identical over 10 bases. CDR1 and CDR2 from the germline V gene are SGDLS and YYNGEE. V lost 3 bases to trimming and J lost 6 bases; unmatched junction nucleotides: 5. CDR3 size: 14 residues. The CDR3: CASSASGGAQTQYF. The CDR3 bases are TGTGCCAGCAGCGCCAGCGGGGGGGCACAGACCCAGTACTTC.

Remarks on this clonotype: One junction end does not reproduce the germline sequence, and a read error may be involved. The V call is TRBV7-7, the J call TRBJ2-5, with 10 bases aligning to TRBD2. Germline V gene data show CDR1 as SSHAT and CDR2 as FNYEAQ (reference sequence). This CDR3 is built from 15 residues. This CDR3 is CASSPGTSAQETQYF. CDR3 in DNA: TGTGCTAGCAGTCCCGGGACTAGCGCCCAAGAGACCCAGTACTTC.

The genes are TRBV7-9 and TRBJ2-3; D is undetermined. Deletions cut 5 bases from V and 6 bases from J, with 18 bases between. Germline V lookup: CDR1 SEHNR, CDR2 FQNEAQ (reference sequence). The CDR3 extends over 15 amino acids. The CDR3 nucleotides are TGTGCCAGCAGCCGCTCGGATGGAGCCATTGATACGCAGTATTTT. It yields the protein CASSRSDGAIDTQYF. Combining the CDR3 with reference TRBV7-9 and TRBJ2-3 gives the whole variable domain DTGVSQNPRHKITKRGQNVTFRCDPISEHNRLYWYRQTLGQGPEFLTYFQNEAQLEKSRLLSDRFSAERPKGSFSTLEIQRTEQGDSAMYLCASSRSDGAIDTQYFGPGTRLTVL.

This rearrangement joins TRBV29-1 to TRBJ2-7; D may be TRBD2 (6 bases). V was trimmed by 2 bases and J by 4 bases, leaving 24 bases between them. The CDR3 contains 17 residues. The germline CDR1 and CDR2 sequences are SQVTM and ANQGSEA. The CDR3 reads CSVEWSGETGKIYEQYF. CDR3 nucleotides: TGCAGCGTTGAATGGTCGGGGGAGACTGGGAAAATTTACGAGCAGTACTTC.

The V and J genes are TRBV4-3 and TRBJ2-3; D may be TRBD1 or TRBD2 (6 bases each). The CDR3 is made up of 14 amino acids. Germline CDR1 and CDR2: LGHNA and YSLEER. The germline V and J ends were trimmed by 5 bases and 1 base, with 10 bases remaining between them. CDR3 in DNA: TGCGCCAGCAGCACGAGGGGGGGCACAGATACGCAGTATTTT. Amino acid sequence: CASSTRGGTDTQYF.

This clonotype has just a few counts. The V and J genes are TRBV13 and TRBJ2-7; D is possibly TRBD1 (5 bases). The germline CDR1 and CDR2 sequences are PRHDT and FYEKMQ (reference sequence). With 2 bases removed from V and 4 bases from J, the gap between germline ends came to 12 bases. CDR3 length: 14 residues. This CDR3 reads CASSLKGAEYEQYF. CDR3 in DNA: TGTGCCAGCAGCTTAAAAGGGGCCGAGTACGAGCAGTACTTC.

This clonotype was seen repeatedly, ten times or more. The chain carries TRBV20-1 and TRBJ2-1, with a tentative D call TRBD2 (5 bases). Germline CDR1 and CDR2: DFQATT and SNEGSKA (reference sequence). The CDR3 spans 12 residues. Deletions cut 6 bases from V and 3 bases from J, with 9 bases between. The CDR3 DNA reads as TGCAGTGCGGGGAGATACTACAATGAGCAGTTCTTC. Its protein is CSAGRYYNEQFF.

This clonotype was detected only a few times. V and J are TRBV28 and TRBJ2-7; TRBD1 or TRBD2 may be the D gene (6 bases each). The CDR3 has 14 residues. Trimming stripped 5 bases from V and 6 bases from J, with 17 bases between. CDR1 and CDR2 (germline): MDHEN, SYDVKM. The CDR3 DNA is TGTGCCAGCAGTGATCAAGGGGGGTTTGGCGAGCAGTACTTC. The encoded protein is CASSDQGGFGEQYF.

The chain links TRBV30 to TRBJ2-1; 9 bases agree with TRBD1. Losses at the gene ends were 5 bases for V and 9 bases for J; bases not matched to a gene: 5. Germline assignment: CDR1 GTSNPN and CDR2 SVGIG (reference sequence). This CDR3 is 12 amino acids long. The DNA for the CDR3 is TGTGCCTGGGATGACAGGGGGTCTGAGCAGTTCTTC. Its protein is CAWDDRGSEQFF.

The chain is built from TRBV28 and TRBJ2-6; 7 bases line up with TRBD1. CDR1 and CDR2 (germline): MDHEN, SYDVKM. V trimming: 6 bases; J trimming: 0 bases; junction bases outside the gene matches: 11. This CDR3 has 18 amino acids. The CDR3 sequence is CASSPRQGPPSGANVLTF. Here the CDR3 DNA reads TGTGCCAGCAGCCCCAGACAGGGCCCCCCCTCTGGGGCCAACGTCCTGACTTTC.

The sample holds many counts of this clonotype. This chain connects TRBV7-6 to TRBJ1-1; 9 nucleotides agree with TRBD1. The V and J ends lost 5 bases and 14 bases, in that order; junction bases with no gene match: 15. The CDR3 length is 14 residues. In germline, CDR1 is SGHVS, CDR2 FNYEAQ. The CDR3 region is CASSPIVGGTGIFF. The DNA for the CDR3 is TGTGCCAGCAGCCCGATAGTTGGGGGGACAGGGATCTTCTTT.

This clonotype was observed a few times. The chain has TRBV28 and TRBJ1-5; maybe TRBD1 (5 bases). CDR1 and CDR2 (germline): MDHEN, SYDVKM. V was shortened by 5 bases and J by 6 bases, with 20 bases between the two germline ends. The CDR3 sequence is 16 residues long. The CDR3, as DNA: TGTGCCAGCAGTCTTCCGGGGTTAGAAAGGGGTCAGCCCCAGCATTTT. Translating gives CASSLPGLERGQPQHF.